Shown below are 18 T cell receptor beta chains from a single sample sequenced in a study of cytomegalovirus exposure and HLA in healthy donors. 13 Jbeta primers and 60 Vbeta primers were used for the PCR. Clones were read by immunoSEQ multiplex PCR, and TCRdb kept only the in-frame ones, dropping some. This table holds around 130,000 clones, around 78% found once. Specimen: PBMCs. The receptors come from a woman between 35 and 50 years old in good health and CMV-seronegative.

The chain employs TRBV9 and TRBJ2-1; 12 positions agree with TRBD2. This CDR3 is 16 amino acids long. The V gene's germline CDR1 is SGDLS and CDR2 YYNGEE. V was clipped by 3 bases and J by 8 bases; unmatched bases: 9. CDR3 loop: CASSDGLAGRVDEQFF. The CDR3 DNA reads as TGTGCCAGCAGCGACGGACTAGCGGGACGAGTAGATGAGCAGTTCTTC.

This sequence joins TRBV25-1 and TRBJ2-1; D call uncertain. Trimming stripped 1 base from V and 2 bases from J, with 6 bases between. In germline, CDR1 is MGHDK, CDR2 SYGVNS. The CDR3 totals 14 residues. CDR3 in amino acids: CASSESTTYNEQFF. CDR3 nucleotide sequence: TGTGCCAGCAGTGAATCAACTACCTACAATGAGCAGTTCTTC.

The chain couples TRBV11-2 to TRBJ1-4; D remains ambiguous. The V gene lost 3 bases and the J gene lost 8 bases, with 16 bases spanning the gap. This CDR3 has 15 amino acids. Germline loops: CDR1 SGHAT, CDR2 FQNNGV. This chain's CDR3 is CASSLYEGGGEKLFF. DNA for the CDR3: TGTGCCAGCAGCTTGTATGAGGGAGGTGGCGAAAAACTGTTTTTT.

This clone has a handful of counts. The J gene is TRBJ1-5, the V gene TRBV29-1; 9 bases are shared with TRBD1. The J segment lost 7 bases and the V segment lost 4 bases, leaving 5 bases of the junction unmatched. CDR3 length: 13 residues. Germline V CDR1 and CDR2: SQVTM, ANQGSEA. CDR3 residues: CSVAWTGDQPQHF. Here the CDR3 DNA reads TGCAGCGTTGCTTGGACAGGGGACCAGCCCCAGCATTTT.

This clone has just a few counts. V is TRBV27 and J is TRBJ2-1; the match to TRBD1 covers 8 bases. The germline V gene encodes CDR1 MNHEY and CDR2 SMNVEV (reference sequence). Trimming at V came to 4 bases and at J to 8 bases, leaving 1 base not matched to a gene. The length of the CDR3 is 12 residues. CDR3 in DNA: TGTGCCAGCAGTTCCAGGGGGCATGAGCAGTTCTTC. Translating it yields CASSSRGHEQFF.

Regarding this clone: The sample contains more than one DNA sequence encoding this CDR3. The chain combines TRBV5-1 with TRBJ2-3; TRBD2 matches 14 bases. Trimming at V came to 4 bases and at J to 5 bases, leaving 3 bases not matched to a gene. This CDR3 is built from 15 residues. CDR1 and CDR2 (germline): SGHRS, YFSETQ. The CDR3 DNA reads TGCGCCAGCAGCGGCGGGACTAGCGGGGGAGATACGCAGTATTTT. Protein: CASSGGTSGGDTQYF.

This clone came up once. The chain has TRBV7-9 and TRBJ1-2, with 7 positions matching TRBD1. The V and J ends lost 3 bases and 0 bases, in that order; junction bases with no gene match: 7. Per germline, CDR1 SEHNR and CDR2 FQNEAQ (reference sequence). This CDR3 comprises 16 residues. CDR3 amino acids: CASSLDRTDPNYGYTF. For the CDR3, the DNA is TGTGCCAGCAGCTTGGACAGGACAGACCCTAACTATGGCTACACCTTC.

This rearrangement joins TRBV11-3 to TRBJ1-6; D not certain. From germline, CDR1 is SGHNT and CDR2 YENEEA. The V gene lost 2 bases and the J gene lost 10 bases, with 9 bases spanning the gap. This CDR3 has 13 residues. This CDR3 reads CASSLNMGSPLHF. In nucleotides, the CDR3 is TGTGCCAGCAGCTTAAACATGGGCTCACCCCTCCACTTT.

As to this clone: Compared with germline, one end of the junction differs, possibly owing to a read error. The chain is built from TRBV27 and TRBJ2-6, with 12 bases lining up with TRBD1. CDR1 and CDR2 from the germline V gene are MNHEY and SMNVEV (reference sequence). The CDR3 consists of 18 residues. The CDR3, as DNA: TGTGCCAGCAGTTCCGGGACAGGGGGCTTCTCTGGGGCCAACGGCCTGACTTTC. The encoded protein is CASSSGTGGFSGANGLTF.

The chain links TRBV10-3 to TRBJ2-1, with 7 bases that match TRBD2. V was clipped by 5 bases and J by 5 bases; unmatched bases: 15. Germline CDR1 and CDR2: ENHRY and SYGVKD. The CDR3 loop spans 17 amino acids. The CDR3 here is CAISPPYLAGDHNEQFF. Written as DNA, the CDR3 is TGTGCCATCAGTCCCCCCTACTTGGCGGGGGACCACAATGAGCAGTTCTTC.

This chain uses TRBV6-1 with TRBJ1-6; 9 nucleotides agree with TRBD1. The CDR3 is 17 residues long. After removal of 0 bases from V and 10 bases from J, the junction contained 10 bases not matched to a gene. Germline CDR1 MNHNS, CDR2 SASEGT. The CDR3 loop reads CASSEAISGTGTSPLHF. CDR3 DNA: TGTGCCAGCAGTGAAGCCATTAGCGGGACAGGGACCTCACCCCTCCACTTT.

The CDR3 coding sequence is TGTGCCAGCAGCTTGGACAGGGGTGGTGGCTACACCTTC. Encoded protein: CASSLDRGGGYTF. The chain uses TRBV7-2 and TRBJ1-2; TRBD1 aligns across 9 bases. V lost 3 bases to trimming and J lost 7 bases; unmatched junction nucleotides: 3. Germline V CDR1 and CDR2: SGHTA, FQGNSA. The CDR3 spans 13 residues.

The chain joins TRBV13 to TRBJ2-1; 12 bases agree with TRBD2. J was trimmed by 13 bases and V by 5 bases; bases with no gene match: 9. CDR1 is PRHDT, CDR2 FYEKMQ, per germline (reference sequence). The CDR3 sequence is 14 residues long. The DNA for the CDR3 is TGTGCCAGCAGCCCCAAAACTAGCGGGAGGCATCAGTTCTTC. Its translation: CASSPKTSGRHQFF.

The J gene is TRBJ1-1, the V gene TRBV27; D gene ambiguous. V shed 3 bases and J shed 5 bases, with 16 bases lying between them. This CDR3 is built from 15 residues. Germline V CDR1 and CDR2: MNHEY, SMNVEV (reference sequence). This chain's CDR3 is CASSFVGLGRTEAFF. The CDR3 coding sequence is TGTGCCAGCAGTTTCGTAGGGCTAGGGAGAACTGAAGCTTTCTTT.

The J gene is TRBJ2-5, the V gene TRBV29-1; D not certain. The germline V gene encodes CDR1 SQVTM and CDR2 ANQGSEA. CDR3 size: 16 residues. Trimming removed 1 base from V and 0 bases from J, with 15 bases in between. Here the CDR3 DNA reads TGCAGCGTTGAAGGGGTCCGAGGATGGAACCAAGAGACCCAGTACTTC. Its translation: CSVEGVRGWNQETQYF. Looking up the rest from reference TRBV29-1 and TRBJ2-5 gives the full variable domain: SAVISQKPSRDICQRGTSLTIQCQVDSQVTMMFWYRQQPGQSLTLIATANQGSEATYESGFVIDKFPISRPNLTFSTLTVSNMSPEDSSIYLCSVEGVRGWNQETQYFGPGTRLLVL.

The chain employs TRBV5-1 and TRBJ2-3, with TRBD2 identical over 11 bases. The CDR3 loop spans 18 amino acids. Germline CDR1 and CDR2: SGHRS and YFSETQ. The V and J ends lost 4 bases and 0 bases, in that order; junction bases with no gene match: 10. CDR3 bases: TGCGCCAGCAGCCTGGCTCTAGCGGGGGGCCTTAGCACAGATACGCAGTATTTT. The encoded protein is CASSLALAGGLSTDTQYF.

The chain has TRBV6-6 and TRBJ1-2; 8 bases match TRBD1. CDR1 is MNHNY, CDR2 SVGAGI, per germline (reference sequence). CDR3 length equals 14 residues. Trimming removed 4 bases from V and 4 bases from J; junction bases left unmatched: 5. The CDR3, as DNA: TGTGCCAGCAGTTTCCCGCAGGGGGCCTATGGCTACACCTTC. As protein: CASSFPQGAYGYTF.

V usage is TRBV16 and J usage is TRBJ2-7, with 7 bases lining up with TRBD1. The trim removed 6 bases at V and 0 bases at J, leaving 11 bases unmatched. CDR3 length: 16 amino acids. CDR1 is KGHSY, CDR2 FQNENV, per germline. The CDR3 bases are TGTGCCAGCAGTCAAGGACAGGCATCAAGCTCCTACGAGCAGTACTTC. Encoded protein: CASSQGQASSSYEQYF.